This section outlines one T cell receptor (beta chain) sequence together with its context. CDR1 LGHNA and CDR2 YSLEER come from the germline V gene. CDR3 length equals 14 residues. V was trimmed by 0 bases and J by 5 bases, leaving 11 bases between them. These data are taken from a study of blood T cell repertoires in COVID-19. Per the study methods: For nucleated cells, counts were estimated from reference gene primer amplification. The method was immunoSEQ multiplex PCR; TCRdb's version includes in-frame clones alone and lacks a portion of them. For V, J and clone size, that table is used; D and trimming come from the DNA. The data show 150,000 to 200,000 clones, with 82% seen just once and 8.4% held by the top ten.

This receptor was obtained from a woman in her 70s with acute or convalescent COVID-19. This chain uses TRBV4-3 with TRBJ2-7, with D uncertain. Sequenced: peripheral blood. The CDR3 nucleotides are TGCGCCAGCAGCCAAGATCTGGAGTTGGACGAGCAGTACTTC. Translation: CASSQDLELDEQYF.